A single sample is the source of the 4 T cell receptor beta chains below, sequenced in a study of monozygotic twins with inflammatory bowel disease. TCRdb reprocessed the 5' RACE reads; each CDR3 protein has one entry and no DNA is given. Its listing shows some 190,000 distinct CDR3 sequences. Sequencing was carried out using blood. These receptors were collected from a human donor with ulcerative colitis or Crohn's disease, or a healthy co-twin of an affected twin (not recorded which).

This rearrangement joins TRBV7-3 to TRBJ2-1. The CDR3 extends over 15 amino acids. The germline CDR1 and CDR2 sequences are SGHTA and FQGTGA. The CDR3 is CASSPDGYSSNEQFF.

V is TRBV4-3 and J is TRBJ2-1. The CDR3 is made up of 15 amino acids. Germline-derived CDR1 and CDR2 are LGHNA and YSLEER. CDR3 in amino acids: CASSSSEVFTNEQFF.

The rearrangement joins TRBV7-8 to TRBJ1-5; checking the TCRdb D call of TRBD1 is not possible without DNA. CDR1 and CDR2 (germline): SGHVS, FQNEAQ. The CDR3 is 14 amino acids. The CDR3 loop is CASSFPGSNQPQHF.

The V and J genes are TRBV29-1 and TRBJ2-2; the D call from TCRdb, TRBD1, cannot be confirmed without DNA. This CDR3 has 11 amino acids. Germline values: CDR1 SQVTM, CDR2 ANQGSEA. The CDR3 loop is CSVGGAGELFF.